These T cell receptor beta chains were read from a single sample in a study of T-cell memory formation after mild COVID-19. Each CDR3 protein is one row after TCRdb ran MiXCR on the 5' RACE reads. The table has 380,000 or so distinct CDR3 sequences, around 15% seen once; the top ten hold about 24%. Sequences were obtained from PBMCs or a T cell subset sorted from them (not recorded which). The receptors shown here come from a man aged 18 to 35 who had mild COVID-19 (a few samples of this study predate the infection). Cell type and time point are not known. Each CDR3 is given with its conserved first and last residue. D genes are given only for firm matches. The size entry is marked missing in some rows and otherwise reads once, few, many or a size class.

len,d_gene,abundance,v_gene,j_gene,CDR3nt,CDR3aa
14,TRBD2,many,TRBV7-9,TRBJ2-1,TGTGCCACGACCCGGGGACTAGCATCCAATGAGCAGTTCTTC,CATTRGLASNEQFF
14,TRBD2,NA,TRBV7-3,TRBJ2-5,TGTGCCAGCAGCTTGAACGGGGGGGAAGAGACCCAGTACTTC,CASSLNGGEETQYF
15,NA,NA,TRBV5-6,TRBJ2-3,TGTGCCAGCAGCTCGGCGGGCCACCGCGCAGATACGCAGTATTTT,CASSSAGHRADTQYF
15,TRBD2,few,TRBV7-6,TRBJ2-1,TGTGCCAGCAGCATAGGGACTAGCTACTACAATGAGCAGTTCTTC,CASSIGTSYYNEQFF
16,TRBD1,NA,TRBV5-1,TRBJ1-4,TGCGCCAGCAGCTTGGTAGGGGACAGGGTCGGAGAAAAACTGTTTTTT,CASSLVGDRVGEKLFF
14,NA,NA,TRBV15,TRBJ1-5,TGTGCCAACAGCAGAGACGCGGCAGATCAGCCCCAGCATTTT,CANSRDAADQPQHF
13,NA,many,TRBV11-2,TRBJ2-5,TGTGCCAGCAGCTTACAGATTGAAGAGACCCAGTACTTC,CASSLQIEETQYF
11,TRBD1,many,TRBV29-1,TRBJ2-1,TGCAGCACGGGACAGGACAATGAGCAGTTCTTC,CSTGQDNEQFF
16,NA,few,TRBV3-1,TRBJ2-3,TGTGCCAGCAGCCAAGACGCGGCCGGGAGCACAGATACGCAGTATTTT,CASSQDAAGSTDTQYF
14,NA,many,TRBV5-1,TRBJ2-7,TGTGCCAGCAGCCCTGGCGGGGCATCCTACGAGCAGTACTTC,CASSPGGASYEQYF
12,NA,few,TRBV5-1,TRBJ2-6,TGCGCCAGCCTGGGGGAGGCCAACGTCCTGACTTTC,CASLGEANVLTF
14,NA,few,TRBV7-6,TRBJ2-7,TGTGCCAGCAGCTTAGCTGGGAAAGACATTAAGCAGTACTTC,CASSLAGKDIKQYF
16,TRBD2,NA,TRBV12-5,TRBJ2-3,TGTGCTAGTGGTTCCGGACTAGCGGGGCAGACAGATACGCAGTATTTT,CASGSGLAGQTDTQYF
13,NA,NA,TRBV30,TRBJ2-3,TGTGCCTGGAGTGACTACACCCCAGGTACGCAGTATTTT,CAWSDYTPGTQYF
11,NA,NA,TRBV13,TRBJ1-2,TGTGCCAGCAGCTTAGTATCTGGCTACACCTTC,CASSLVSGYTF
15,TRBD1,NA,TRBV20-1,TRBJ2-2,TGCAGTGCTAGAGATGGACAGGGGGCATCCGGGGAGCTGTTTTTT,CSARDGQGASGELFF
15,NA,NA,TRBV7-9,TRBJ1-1,TGTGCCAGCAGCTTGACGGGGTCCATGAACACTGAAGCTTTCTTT,CASSLTGSMNTEAFF
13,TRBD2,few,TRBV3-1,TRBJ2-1,TGTGCCAGCAGCCAACAGACTAGCGCTGAGCAGTTCTTC,CASSQQTSAEQFF
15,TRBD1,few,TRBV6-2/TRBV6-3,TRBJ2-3,TGTGCCAGCATTCCCGGGACAGGGGTCACAGATACGCAGTATTTT,CASIPGTGVTDTQYF
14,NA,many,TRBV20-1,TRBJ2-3,TGCAGTGCTAGACGGCAGGGGTCGACAGATACGCAGTATTTT,CSARRQGSTDTQYF
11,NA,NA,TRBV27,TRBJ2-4,TGTGCCAGCAGTTACTATACAGGGCGCGGCTTC,CASSYYTGRGF
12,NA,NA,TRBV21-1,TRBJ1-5,TGTGCCAGCAACGGTCCCTGTGCGCCCCAGCATTTT,CASNGPCAPQHF
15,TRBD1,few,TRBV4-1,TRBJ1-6,TGCGCCAGCAGCCTTACGTCCGGGACAGATCCACCCCTCCACTTT,CASSLTSGTDPPLHF
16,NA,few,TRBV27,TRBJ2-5,TGTGCCAGCAGTTTAGGGCTGCGGGGTATCCAAGAGACCCAGTACTTC,CASSLGLRGIQETQYF
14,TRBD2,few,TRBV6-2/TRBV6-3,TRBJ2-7,TGTGCCAGCAGTTCTGGGACTAGCGGCTACGAGCAGTACTTC,CASSSGTSGYEQYF
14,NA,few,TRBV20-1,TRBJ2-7,TGCAGTGCTAACCCGGTGCCCGGCTCCTACGAGCAGTACTTC,CSANPVPGSYEQYF
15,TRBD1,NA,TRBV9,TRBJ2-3,TGTGCCAGCAGCGTAGAGGGGGCTAGCACAGATACGCAGTATTTT,CASSVEGASTDTQYF
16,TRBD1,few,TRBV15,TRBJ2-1,TGTGCCACCAGCAGAGATCGTCGGACAGGGAGCAATGAGCAGTTCTTC,CATSRDRRTGSNEQFF
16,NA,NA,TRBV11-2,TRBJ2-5,TGTGCCACGCAGAGGGGCGAGGGACACCGCCAAGAGACCCAGTACTTC,CATQRGEGHRQETQYF